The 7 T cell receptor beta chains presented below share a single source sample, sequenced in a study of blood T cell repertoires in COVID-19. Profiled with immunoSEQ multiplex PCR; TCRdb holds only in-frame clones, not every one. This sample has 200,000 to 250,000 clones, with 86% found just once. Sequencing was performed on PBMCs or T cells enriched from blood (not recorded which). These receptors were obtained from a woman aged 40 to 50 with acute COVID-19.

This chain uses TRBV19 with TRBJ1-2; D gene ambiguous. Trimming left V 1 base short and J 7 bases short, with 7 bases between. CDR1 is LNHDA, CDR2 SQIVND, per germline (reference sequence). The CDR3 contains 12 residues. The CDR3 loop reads CASSIGGIGYTF. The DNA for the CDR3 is TGTGCCAGTAGTATAGGCGGGATTGGCTACACCTTC.

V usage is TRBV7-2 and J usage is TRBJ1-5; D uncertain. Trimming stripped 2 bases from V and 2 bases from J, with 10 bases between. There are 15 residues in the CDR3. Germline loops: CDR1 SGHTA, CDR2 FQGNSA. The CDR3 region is CASSLSGIRNQPQHF. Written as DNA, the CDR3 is TGTGCCAGCAGCTTATCGGGTATACGCAATCAGCCCCAGCATTTT. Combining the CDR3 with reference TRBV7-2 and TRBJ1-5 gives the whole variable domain GAGVSQSPSNKVTEKGKDVELRCDPISGHTALYWYRQSLGQGLEFLIYFQGNSAPDKSGLPSDRFSAERTGGSVSTLTIQRTQQEDSAVYLCASSLSGIRNQPQHFGDGTRLSIL.

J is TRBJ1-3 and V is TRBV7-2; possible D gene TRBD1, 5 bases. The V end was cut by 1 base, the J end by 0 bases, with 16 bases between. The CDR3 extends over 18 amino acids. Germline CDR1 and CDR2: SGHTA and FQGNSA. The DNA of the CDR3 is TGTGCCAGCAGCTTAGTAGCAGTCCAGGGACTCTCTGGAAACACCATATATTTT. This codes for CASSLVAVQGLSGNTIYF.

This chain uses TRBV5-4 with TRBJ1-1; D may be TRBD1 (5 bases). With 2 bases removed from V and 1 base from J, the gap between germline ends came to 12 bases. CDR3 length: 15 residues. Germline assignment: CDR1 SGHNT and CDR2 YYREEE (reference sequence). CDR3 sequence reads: CASSLAGLRNTEAFF. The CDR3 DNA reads TGTGCCAGCAGCTTAGCGGGACTCCGGAACACTGAAGCTTTCTTT.

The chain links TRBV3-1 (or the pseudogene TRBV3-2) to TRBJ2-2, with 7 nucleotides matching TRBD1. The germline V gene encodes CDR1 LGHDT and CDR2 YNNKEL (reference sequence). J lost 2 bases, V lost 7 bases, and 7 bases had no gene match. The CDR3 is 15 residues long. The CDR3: CASNKDRVNTGELFF. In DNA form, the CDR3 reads TGTGCCAGCAACAAAGACAGGGTCAACACCGGGGAGCTGTTTTTT.

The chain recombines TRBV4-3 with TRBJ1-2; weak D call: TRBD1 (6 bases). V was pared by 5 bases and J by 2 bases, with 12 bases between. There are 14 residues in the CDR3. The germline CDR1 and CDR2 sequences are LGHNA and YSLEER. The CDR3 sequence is CASSSAQGNYGYTF. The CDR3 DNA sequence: TGCGCCAGCAGCTCCGCACAGGGAAACTATGGCTACACCTTC.

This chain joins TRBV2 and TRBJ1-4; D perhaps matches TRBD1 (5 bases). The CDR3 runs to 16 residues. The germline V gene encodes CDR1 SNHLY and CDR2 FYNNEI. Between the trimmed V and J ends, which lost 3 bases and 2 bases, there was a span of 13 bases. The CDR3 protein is CASSDRDYLTNEKLFF. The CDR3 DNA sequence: TGTGCCAGCAGTGACAGGGACTACCTTACTAATGAAAAACTGTTTTTT.